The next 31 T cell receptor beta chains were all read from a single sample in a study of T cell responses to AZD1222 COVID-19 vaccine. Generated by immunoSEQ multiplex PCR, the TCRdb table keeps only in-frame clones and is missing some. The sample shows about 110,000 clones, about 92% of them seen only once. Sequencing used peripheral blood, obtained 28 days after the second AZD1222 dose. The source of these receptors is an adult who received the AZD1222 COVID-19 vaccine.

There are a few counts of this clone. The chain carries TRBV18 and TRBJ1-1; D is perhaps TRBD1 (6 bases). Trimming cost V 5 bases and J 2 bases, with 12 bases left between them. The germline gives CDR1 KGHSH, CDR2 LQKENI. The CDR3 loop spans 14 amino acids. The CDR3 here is CASSWTVGNTEAFF. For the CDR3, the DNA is TGTGCCAGCTCATGGACAGTGGGAAACACTGAAGCTTTCTTT. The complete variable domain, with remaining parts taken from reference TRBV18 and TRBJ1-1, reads NAGVMQNPRHLVRRRGQEARLRCSPMKGHSHVYWYRQLPEEGLKFMVYLQKENIIDESGMPKERFSAEFPKEGPSILRIQQVVRGDSAAYFCASSWTVGNTEAFFGQGTRLTVV.

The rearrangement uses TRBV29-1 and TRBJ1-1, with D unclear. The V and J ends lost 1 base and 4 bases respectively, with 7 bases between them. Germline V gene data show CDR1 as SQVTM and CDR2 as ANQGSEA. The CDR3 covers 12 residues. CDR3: CSVEGVATEAFF. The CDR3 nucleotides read TGCAGCGTTGAAGGGGTTGCCACTGAAGCTTTCTTT. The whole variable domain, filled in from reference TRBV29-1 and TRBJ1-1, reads SAVISQKPSRDICQRGTSLTIQCQVDSQVTMMFWYRQQPGQSLTLIATANQGSEATYESGFVIDKFPISRPNLTFSTLTVSNMSPEDSSIYLCSVEGVATEAFFGQGTRLTVV.

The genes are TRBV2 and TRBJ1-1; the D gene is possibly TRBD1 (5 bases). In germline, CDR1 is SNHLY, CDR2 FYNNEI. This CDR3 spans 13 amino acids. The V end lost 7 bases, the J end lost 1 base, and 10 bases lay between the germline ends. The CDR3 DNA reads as TGTGCCAGCATCCAGGGAGGGAACACTGAAGCTTTCTTT. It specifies CASIQGGNTEAFF.

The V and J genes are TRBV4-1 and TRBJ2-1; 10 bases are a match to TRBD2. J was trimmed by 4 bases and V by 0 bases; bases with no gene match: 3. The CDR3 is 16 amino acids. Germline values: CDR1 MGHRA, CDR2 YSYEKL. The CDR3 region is CASSQEVAGGYNEQFF. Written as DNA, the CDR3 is TGCGCCAGCAGCCAAGAAGTAGCGGGGGGATACAATGAGCAGTTCTTC.

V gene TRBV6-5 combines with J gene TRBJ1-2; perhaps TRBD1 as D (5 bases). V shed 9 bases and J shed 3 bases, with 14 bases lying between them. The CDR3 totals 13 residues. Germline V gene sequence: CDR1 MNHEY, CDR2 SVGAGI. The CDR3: CASRGPGDYGYTF. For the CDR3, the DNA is TGTGCCAGTCGGGGCCCCGGGGACTATGGCTACACCTTC.

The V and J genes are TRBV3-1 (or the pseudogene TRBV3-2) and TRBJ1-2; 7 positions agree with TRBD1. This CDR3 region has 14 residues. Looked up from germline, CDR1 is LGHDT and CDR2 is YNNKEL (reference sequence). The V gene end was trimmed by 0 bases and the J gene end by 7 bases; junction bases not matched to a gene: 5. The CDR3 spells CASSQDYRGGGYTF. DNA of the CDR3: TGTGCCAGCAGCCAAGACTACAGGGGCGGTGGCTACACCTTC.

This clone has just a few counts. The CDR3 loop is CASSRDNYGYTF. The CDR3 bases are TGTGCCAGTTCTCGGGACAACTATGGCTACACCTTC. The V gene is TRBV19, the J gene TRBJ1-2, with D perhaps matching TRBD1 (5 bases). Trimming left V 8 bases short and J 2 bases short, with 9 bases between. Germline assignment: CDR1 LNHDA and CDR2 SQIVND (reference sequence). This CDR3 is 12 amino acids long.

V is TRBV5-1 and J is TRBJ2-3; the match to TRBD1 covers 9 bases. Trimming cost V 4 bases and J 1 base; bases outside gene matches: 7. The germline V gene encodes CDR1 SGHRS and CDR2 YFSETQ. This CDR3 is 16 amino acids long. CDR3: CASSPSTGGGTDTQYF. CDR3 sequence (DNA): TGCGCCAGCAGCCCCTCGACAGGGGGGGGCACAGATACGCAGTATTTT.

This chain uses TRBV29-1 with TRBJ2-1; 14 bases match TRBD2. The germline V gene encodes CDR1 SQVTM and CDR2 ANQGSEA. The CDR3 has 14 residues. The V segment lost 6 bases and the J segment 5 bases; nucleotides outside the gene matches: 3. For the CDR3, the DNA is TGCAGCGTGGGGACTAGCGGGAGCAACAATGAGCAGTTCTTC. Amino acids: CSVGTSGSNNEQFF.

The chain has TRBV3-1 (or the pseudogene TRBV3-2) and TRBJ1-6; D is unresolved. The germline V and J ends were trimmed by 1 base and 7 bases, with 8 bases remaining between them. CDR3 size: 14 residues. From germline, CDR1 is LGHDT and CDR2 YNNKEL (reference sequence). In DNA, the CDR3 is TGTGCCAGCAGCCAAGGGCAGGCCAATTCACCCCTCCACTTT. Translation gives CASSQGQANSPLHF.

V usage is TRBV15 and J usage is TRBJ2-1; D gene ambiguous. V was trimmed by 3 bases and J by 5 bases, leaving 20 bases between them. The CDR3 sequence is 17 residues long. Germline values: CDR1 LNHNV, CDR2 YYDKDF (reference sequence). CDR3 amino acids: CATSSSFDEIGDNEQFF. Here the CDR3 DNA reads TGTGCCACCAGCAGCTCCTTCGACGAGATAGGAGACAATGAGCAGTTCTTC.

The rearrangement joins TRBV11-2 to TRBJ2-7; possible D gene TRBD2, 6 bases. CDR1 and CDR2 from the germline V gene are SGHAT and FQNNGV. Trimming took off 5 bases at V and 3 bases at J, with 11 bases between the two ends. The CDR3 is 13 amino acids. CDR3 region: CASSTGLSYEQYF. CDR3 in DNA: TGTGCCAGCAGCACAGGACTAAGCTACGAGCAGTACTTC.

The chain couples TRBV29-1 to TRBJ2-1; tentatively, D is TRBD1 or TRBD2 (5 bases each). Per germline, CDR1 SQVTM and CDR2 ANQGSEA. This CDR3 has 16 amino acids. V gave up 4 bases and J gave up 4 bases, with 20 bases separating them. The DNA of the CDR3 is TGCAGCGTTGCCCAAGGGACGGTCGCCGGATACAATGAGCAGTTCTTC. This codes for CSVAQGTVAGYNEQFF.

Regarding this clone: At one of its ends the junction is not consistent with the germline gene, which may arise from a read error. In DNA form, the CDR3 reads TGTGCCAGCAGGGAAGGGTTCTCTGGAAACACCATATATTTT. Translating it yields CASREGFSGNTIYF. This chain uses TRBV2 with TRBJ1-3; D gene unclear. Germline V CDR1 and CDR2: SNHLY, FYNNEI. The CDR3 extends over 14 amino acids.

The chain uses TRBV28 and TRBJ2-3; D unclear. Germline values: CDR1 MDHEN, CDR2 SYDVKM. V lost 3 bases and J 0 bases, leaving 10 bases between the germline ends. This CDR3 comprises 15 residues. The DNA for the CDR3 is TGTGCCAGCAGTTTTGGTGGGTACAGCACAGATACGCAGTATTTT. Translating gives CASSFGGYSTDTQYF.

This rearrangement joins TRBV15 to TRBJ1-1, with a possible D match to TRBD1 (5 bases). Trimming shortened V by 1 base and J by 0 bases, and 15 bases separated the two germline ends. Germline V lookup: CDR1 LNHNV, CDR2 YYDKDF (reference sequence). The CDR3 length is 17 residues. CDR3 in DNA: TGTGCCACCAGCAGAGGGGTCCTCGAGGGGATGAACACTGAAGCTTTCTTT. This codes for CATSRGVLEGMNTEAFF.

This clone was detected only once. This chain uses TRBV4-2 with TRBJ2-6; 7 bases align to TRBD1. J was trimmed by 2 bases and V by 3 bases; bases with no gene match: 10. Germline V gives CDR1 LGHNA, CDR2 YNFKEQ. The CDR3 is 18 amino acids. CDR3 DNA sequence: TGTGCCAGCAGCCAGCTGACAGGGTCGACCACTGGGGCCAACGTCCTGACTTTC. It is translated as CASSQLTGSTTGANVLTF.

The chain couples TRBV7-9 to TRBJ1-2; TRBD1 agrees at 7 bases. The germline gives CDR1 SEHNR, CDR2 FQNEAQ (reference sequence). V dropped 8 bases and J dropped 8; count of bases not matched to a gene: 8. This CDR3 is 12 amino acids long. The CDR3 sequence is CASSGGQAGYTF. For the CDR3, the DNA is TGTGCCAGCTCAGGGGGGCAGGCGGGCTACACCTTC.

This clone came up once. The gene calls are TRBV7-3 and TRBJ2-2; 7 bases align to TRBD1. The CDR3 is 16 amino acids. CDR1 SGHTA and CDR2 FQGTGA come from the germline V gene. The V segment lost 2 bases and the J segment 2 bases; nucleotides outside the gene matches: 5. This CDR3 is CASSLGTAANTGELFF. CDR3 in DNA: TGTGCCAGCAGCTTAGGGACAGCCGCCAACACCGGGGAGCTGTTTTTT.

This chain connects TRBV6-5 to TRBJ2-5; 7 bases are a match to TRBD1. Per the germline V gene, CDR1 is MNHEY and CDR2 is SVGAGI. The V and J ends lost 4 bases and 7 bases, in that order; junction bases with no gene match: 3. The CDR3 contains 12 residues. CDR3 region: CASSWDSLTQYF. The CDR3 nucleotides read TGTGCCAGCAGTTGGGACAGTTTGACCCAGTACTTC.

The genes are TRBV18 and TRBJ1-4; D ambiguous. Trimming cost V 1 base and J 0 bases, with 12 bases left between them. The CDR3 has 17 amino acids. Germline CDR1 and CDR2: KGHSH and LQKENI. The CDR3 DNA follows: TGTGCCAGCTCACCACAGGCCCCGACTGCAACTAATGAAAAACTGTTTTTT. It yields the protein CASSPQAPTATNEKLFF.

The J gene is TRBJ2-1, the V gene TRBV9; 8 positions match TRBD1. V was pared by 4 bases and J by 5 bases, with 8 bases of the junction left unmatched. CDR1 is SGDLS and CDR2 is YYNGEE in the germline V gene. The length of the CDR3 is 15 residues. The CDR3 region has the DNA TGTGCCAGCAGCTTCGGACAGGGTTCGAACAATGAGCAGTTCTTC. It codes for CASSFGQGSNNEQFF.

The CDR3 DNA is TGTGCCTGGAGCCTCCGACTAGCGGGTTACAATGAGCAGTTCTTC. Translated: CAWSLRLAGYNEQFF. The chain couples TRBV30 to TRBJ2-1; 10 nucleotides line up with TRBD2. The trim removed 3 bases at V and 4 bases at J, leaving 6 bases unmatched. This CDR3 has 15 residues. Germline CDR1 and CDR2: GTSNPN and SVGIG (reference sequence).

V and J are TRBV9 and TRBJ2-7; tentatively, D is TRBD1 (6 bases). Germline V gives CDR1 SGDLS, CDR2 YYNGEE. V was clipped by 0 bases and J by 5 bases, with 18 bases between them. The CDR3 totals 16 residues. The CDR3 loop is CASSVAFNTGSDEQYF. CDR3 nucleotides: TGTGCCAGCAGCGTAGCATTCAACACAGGGTCCGACGAGCAGTACTTC.

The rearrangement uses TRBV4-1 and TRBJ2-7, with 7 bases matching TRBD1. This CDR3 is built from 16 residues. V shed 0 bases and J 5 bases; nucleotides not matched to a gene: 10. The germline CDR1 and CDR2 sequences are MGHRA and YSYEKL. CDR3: CASSQDLGGARNEQYF. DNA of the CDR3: TGCGCCAGCAGCCAAGATCTAGGGGGCGCTCGTAACGAGCAGTACTTC.

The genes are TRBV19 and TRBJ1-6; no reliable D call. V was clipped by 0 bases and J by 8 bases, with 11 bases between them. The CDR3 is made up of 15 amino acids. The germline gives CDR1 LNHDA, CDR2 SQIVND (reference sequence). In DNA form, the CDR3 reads TGTGCCAGTAGTATAGATCCCCGGCCTCATTCACCCCTCCACTTT. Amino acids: CASSIDPRPHSPLHF.

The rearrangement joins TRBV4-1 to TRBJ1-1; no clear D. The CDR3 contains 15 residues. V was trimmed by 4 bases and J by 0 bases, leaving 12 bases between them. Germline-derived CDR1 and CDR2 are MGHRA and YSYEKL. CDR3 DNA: TGCGCCAGCAGCCCCTCGGGCCTCATGAACACTGAAGCTTTCTTT. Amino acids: CASSPSGLMNTEAFF.

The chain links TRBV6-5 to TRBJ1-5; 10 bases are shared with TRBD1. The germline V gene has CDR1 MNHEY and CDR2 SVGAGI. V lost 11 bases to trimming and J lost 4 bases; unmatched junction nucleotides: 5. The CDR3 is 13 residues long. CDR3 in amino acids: CAAKGQGNQPQHF. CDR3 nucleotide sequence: TGTGCCGCCAAGGGACAGGGGAATCAGCCCCAGCATTTT.

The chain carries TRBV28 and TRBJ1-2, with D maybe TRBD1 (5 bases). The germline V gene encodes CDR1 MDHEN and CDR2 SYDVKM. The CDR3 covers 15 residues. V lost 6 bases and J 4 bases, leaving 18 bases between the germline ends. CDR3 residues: CASSSPGGVLYGYTF. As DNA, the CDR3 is TGTGCCAGCAGCTCTCCCGGGGGGGTCCTCTATGGCTACACCTTC.

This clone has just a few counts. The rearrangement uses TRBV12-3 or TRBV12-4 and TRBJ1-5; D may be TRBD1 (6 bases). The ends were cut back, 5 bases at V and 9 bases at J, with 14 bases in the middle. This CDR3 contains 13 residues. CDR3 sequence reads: CASSNRDPSPQHF. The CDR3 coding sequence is TGTGCCAGCAGTAACAGGGACCCTTCGCCCCAGCATTTT.

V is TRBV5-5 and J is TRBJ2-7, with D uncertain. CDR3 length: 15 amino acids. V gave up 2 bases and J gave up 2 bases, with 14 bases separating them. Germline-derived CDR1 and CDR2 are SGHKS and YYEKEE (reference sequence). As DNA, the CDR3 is TGTGCCAGCAGCTTTTACGGGTCGCCTCCCTACGAGCAGTACTTC. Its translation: CASSFYGSPPYEQYF.